Each of the 22 T cell receptor beta chains below was sequenced from the same sample in a study of graft-versus-host responses after intestinal transplantation. Generated by immunoSEQ multiplex PCR, the TCRdb table keeps only in-frame clones and is missing some. The sample has 80,000 or so clones; 92% are singletons. The input for sequencing was PBMCs, taken 98 days after intestinal transplantation. The receptors come from a human patient who received an intestinal transplant, so some T cells may come from the graft donor.

The chain is built from TRBV28 and TRBJ1-3; D not resolved. The CDR3 covers 14 residues. V was cut by 5 bases and J by 0 bases, with 8 bases left in between. Germline assignment: CDR1 MDHEN and CDR2 SYDVKM. The CDR3 nucleotides read TGTGCCAGCAGTCTCGGTCTCTCTGGAAACACCATATATTTT. It yields the protein CASSLGLSGNTIYF.

The chain combines TRBV30 with TRBJ2-7, with D tentatively TRBD1 (5 bases). The CDR3 is made up of 10 amino acids. Germline CDR1 and CDR2: GTSNPN and SVGIG (reference sequence). Trimming removed 8 bases at V and 7 bases at J, with 12 bases between. The CDR3 DNA follows: TGTGCCCTCGGACACGGGGAGCAGTACTTC. This translates into CALGHGEQYF.

The rearrangement uses TRBV7-9 and TRBJ2-5, with no clear D. This CDR3 has 16 residues. Germline CDR1 SEHNR, CDR2 FQNEAQ (reference sequence). Trimming removed 0 bases at V and 1 base at J, with 12 bases between. The CDR3 DNA sequence: TGTGCCAGCAGCTTAGCCCCTGGTGGGCCCCAAGAGACCCAGTACTTC. Amino acid sequence: CASSLAPGGPQETQYF.

The J gene is TRBJ2-1, the V gene TRBV6-1; perhaps TRBD1 as D (6 bases). Germline CDR1 is MNHNS and CDR2 is SASEGT. The V end was cut by 7 bases, the J end by 3 bases, with 10 bases between. The CDR3 covers 13 residues. In DNA, the CDR3 is TGTGCCAGCACCTGGGACAACTACAATGAGCAGTTCTTC. Translating it yields CASTWDNYNEQFF.

The rearrangement uses TRBV6-1 and TRBJ1-4; D perhaps matches TRBD1 (6 bases). V was clipped by 3 bases and J by 4 bases, with 12 bases between them. Germline CDR1 reads MNHNS; CDR2 reads SASEGT. CDR3 length: 15 residues. The CDR3 DNA follows: TGTGCCAGCAGTGACGGGACAAGTTTTAATGAAAAACTGTTTTTT. Translated: CASSDGTSFNEKLFF.

The CDR3 bases are TGTGCCAGCAGTGAAGTCGGGGGGGAGGGTTCCTACGAGCAGTACTTC. The encoded protein is CASSEVGGEGSYEQYF. The chain couples TRBV6-1 to TRBJ2-7; 8 nucleotides line up with TRBD2. The CDR3 is made up of 16 amino acids. Germline trimming cut 1 base from V and 1 base from J; bases unmatched to any gene: 6. Germline V lookup: CDR1 MNHNS, CDR2 SASEGT.

V and J are TRBV10-1 and TRBJ2-3; 8 bases agree with TRBD2. Unmatched junction bases numbered 9, after V lost 5 bases and J lost 11 bases. This CDR3 comprises 13 residues. Germline V gene sequence: CDR1 WNHNN, CDR2 SYGVQD (reference sequence). The CDR3 loop is CASSSKAGEQQYF. CDR3 nucleotide sequence: TGCGCCAGCAGTTCTAAAGCGGGGGAGCAGCAGTATTTT.

The V gene is TRBV30, the J gene TRBJ2-5; TRBD2 is a possible D gene (5 bases). Trimming pared 2 bases from V and 0 bases from J, leaving 7 bases between. The CDR3 runs 13 residues. Germline V gives CDR1 GTSNPN, CDR2 SVGIG (reference sequence). Here the CDR3 DNA reads TGTGCCTGGAGTCCTAGCCACCAAGAGACCCAGTACTTC. This gives the protein CAWSPSHQETQYF. Complete variable domain (other parts from reference TRBV30 and TRBJ2-5): SQTIHQWPATLVQPVGSPLSLECTVEGTSNPNLYWYRQAAGRGLQLLFYSVGIGQISSEVPQNLSASRPQDRQFILSSKKLLLSDSGFYLCAWSPSHQETQYFGPGTRLLVL.

This rearrangement joins TRBV6-1 to TRBJ1-6, with D possibly TRBD1 on 6 matching bases. V was pared by 1 base and J by 13 bases, with 14 bases between. CDR3 size: 14 residues. Germline-derived CDR1 and CDR2 are MNHNS and SASEGT. CDR3 sequence reads: CASSEEGGVYPLHF. CDR3 coding DNA: TGTGCCAGCAGTGAAGAGGGGGGGGTTTACCCCCTCCACTTT.

The rearrangement uses TRBV27 and TRBJ1-2; 7 positions match TRBD1. The V gene's germline CDR1 is MNHEY and CDR2 SMNVEV (reference sequence). This CDR3 contains 17 residues. V lost 1 base to trimming and J lost 4 bases; unmatched junction nucleotides: 12. CDR3: CASSLYPLGQAAYGYTF. CDR3 bases: TGTGCCAGCAGTTTATACCCTCTTGGACAGGCGGCCTATGGCTACACCTTC.

This chain uses TRBV20-1 with TRBJ1-2, with D perhaps TRBD1 (6 bases). The germline V gene has CDR1 DFQATT and CDR2 SNEGSKA (reference sequence). This CDR3 comprises 11 residues. Trimming removed 4 bases from V and 7 bases from J, with 10 bases in between. CDR3 sequence (DNA): TGCAGTGCTAAGGACAGTGTTGGCTACACCTTC. Translation gives CSAKDSVGYTF.

This clone was seen a handful of times. In DNA form, the CDR3 reads TGTGCCCTCAGCGCAGGTGAAAAACTGTTTTTT. This translates into CALSAGEKLFF. The chain uses TRBV2 and TRBJ1-4; D is unclear. The V end was cut by 11 bases, the J end by 7 bases, with 11 bases between. The V gene's germline CDR1 is SNHLY and CDR2 FYNNEI. The CDR3 runs 11 residues.

The sample holds one count of this clone. J is TRBJ2-3 and V is TRBV19; 7 bases match TRBD2. The CDR3 sequence is 14 residues long. The V gene end was trimmed by 6 bases and the J gene end by 3 bases; junction bases not matched to a gene: 6. Looked up from germline, CDR1 is LNHDA and CDR2 is SQIVND (reference sequence). CDR3 sequence: CASSPAGLTDTQYF. For the CDR3, the DNA is TGTGCCAGTAGCCCAGCGGGGTTAACAGATACGCAGTATTTT.

The chain combines TRBV30 with TRBJ1-1; no clear D. The CDR3 is 10 amino acids. Germline V gene lookup returns CDR1 GTSNPN and CDR2 SVGIG (reference sequence). V dropped 1 base and J dropped 7 bases, with 4 bases sitting between them. The CDR3 protein is CAWSEVEAFF. In DNA, the CDR3 is TGTGCCTGGAGTGAAGTTGAAGCTTTCTTT.

The V and J genes are TRBV28 and TRBJ2-3; TRBD1 agrees at 10 bases. CDR1 is MDHEN and CDR2 is SYDVKM in the germline V gene. CDR3 length: 15 amino acids. Germline trimming cut 8 bases from V and 4 bases from J; bases unmatched to any gene: 9. The DNA for the CDR3 is TGTGCCAGCCGCCGGGACAGGGGAATTTCAGATACGCAGTATTTT. It encodes CASRRDRGISDTQYF.

The chain combines TRBV28 with TRBJ2-5, with D perhaps TRBD2 (5 bases). The CDR3 totals 18 residues. CDR1 MDHEN and CDR2 SYDVKM come from the germline V gene. V dropped 1 base and J dropped 3 bases, with 21 bases sitting between them. Here the CDR3 reads CASSLLSSRGSEEETQYF. The CDR3 region has the DNA TGTGCCAGCAGTTTATTAAGTTCCCGGGGTAGCGAGGAAGAGACCCAGTACTTC.

The chain links TRBV6-5 to TRBJ2-7; D gene unclear. Germline V gene lookup returns CDR1 MNHEY and CDR2 SVGAGI. This CDR3 has 14 residues. V was pared by 2 bases and J by 3 bases, with 11 bases between. The CDR3 loop is CASSYNSDSYEQYF. CDR3 nucleotide sequence: TGTGCCAGCAGTTACAACAGCGATAGCTACGAGCAGTACTTC.

The genes are TRBV7-3 and TRBJ2-3; 13 nucleotides line up with TRBD2. V lost 5 bases, J lost 3 bases, and 17 bases stayed unmatched. Germline loops: CDR1 SGHTA, CDR2 FQGTGA. CDR3 length: 20 residues. As DNA, the CDR3 is TGTGCCAGCAGCCCCAGTGGGGGACGACTAGCGGGAGGAGGGACAGATACGCAGTATTTT. Translated: CASSPSGGRLAGGGTDTQYF.

The chain joins TRBV5-1 to TRBJ2-3; D is ambiguous. With 4 bases removed from V and 2 bases from J, the gap between germline ends came to 11 bases. This CDR3 has 14 amino acids. Germline assignment: CDR1 SGHRS and CDR2 YFSETQ. The CDR3 nucleotides read TGCGCCAGCAGCGAATACCGTACCACAGATACGCAGTATTTT. Translation gives CASSEYRTTDTQYF.

The V gene is TRBV6-5, the J gene TRBJ1-2; D is perhaps TRBD1 (5 bases). Germline V CDR1 and CDR2: MNHEY, SVGAGI. The germline V and J ends were trimmed by 0 bases and 4 bases, with 6 bases remaining between them. The CDR3 sequence is 13 residues long. The CDR3 protein is CASSYSGTYGYTF. In nucleotides, the CDR3 is TGTGCCAGCAGTTACTCGGGGACCTATGGCTACACCTTC.

CDR3 coding DNA: TGTGCCAGCAGCCCGACAGGCTACGAGCAGTACTTC. Amino acid sequence: CASSPTGYEQYF. J is TRBJ2-5 and V is TRBV11-2, with a weak D call TRBD1 (6 bases). The closer fit of TRBJ2-7 to the DNA end suggests the J call may be wrong. CDR1 is SGHAT, CDR2 FQNNGV, per germline. The CDR3 is 12 amino acids.

The chain carries TRBV28 and TRBJ2-3, with TRBD2 identical over 8 bases. The CDR3 runs to 15 residues. The germline V gene has CDR1 MDHEN and CDR2 SYDVKM. V lost 6 bases and J lost 2; bases outside the gene matches: 7. Here the CDR3 DNA reads TGTGCCAGCAGCTCCTTTAGCGGGATCACAGATACGCAGTATTTT. Its translation: CASSSFSGITDTQYF. The whole variable domain, remainder taken from reference TRBV28 and TRBJ2-3, is DVKVTQSSRYLVKRTGEKVFLECVQDMDHENMFWYRQDPGLGLRLIYFSYDVKMKEKGDIPEGYSVSREKKERFSLILESASTNQTSMYLCASSSFSGITDTQYFGPGTRLTVL.